Below are 22 T cell receptor beta chains sequenced from a single sample in a study of beta chain features in type 1 diabetes. Expressed TCRB transcripts were sequenced because the entire RNA isolate underwent reverse transcription. Repertoires were generated with immunoSEQ multiplex PCR, while TCRdb's copy carries only in-frame clones and drops some. The table lists hundreds of thousands of clones, 15% of them singletons, with approximately 0.087% in the top ten. The source material was naive CD4+ T cells from blood. These receptor sequences come from a man between 18 and 35 years old in good health.

The chain is built from TRBV15 and TRBJ2-7, with 9 bases fitting TRBD1. Germline CDR1 reads LNHNV; CDR2 reads YYDKDF (reference sequence). Trimming at V came to 5 bases and at J to 3 bases, leaving 5 bases not matched to a gene. The CDR3 consists of 14 residues. CDR3 in amino acids: CATSLGQGFYEQYF. As DNA, the CDR3 is TGTGCCACCAGCCTAGGACAGGGGTTCTACGAGCAGTACTTC.

A few counts support this clone. The chain recombines TRBV7-2 with TRBJ2-1; the D gene could be TRBD1 or TRBD2 (5 bases each). The V end was cut by 6 bases, the J end by 6 bases, with 18 bases between. Germline-derived CDR1 and CDR2 are SGHTA and FQGNSA. The CDR3 loop spans 15 amino acids. The CDR3 reads CASRPYGGSGNEQFF. DNA of the CDR3: TGTGCCAGCAGGCCTTATGGGGGTTCGGGCAATGAGCAGTTCTTC.

The chain couples TRBV2 to TRBJ2-6, with a weak D call TRBD1 (7 bases). Trimming stripped 11 bases from V and 0 bases from J, with 14 bases between. The CDR3 spans 15 residues. The germline V gene has CDR1 SNHLY and CDR2 FYNNEI. The CDR3 bases are TGTGCCGGAGGGACAGCGCACTCTGGGGCCAACGTCCTGACTTTC. This sequence encodes CAGGTAHSGANVLTF.

The sample holds a few counts of this clone. Here the CDR3 reads CAWSVNRGQGYEKLFF. Here the CDR3 DNA reads TGTGCCTGGAGTGTAAACAGAGGGCAGGGATATGAAAAACTGTTTTTT. The chain carries TRBV30 and TRBJ1-4, with a possible D match to TRBD1 (5 bases). Trimming took off 0 bases at V and 6 bases at J, with 17 bases between the two ends. The CDR3 spans 16 residues. Per the germline V gene, CDR1 is GTSNPN and CDR2 is SVGIG (reference sequence).

The genes are TRBV7-2 and TRBJ2-2, with no clear D. This CDR3 is built from 14 residues. Germline CDR1 and CDR2: SGHTA and FQGNSA. Trimming took off 2 bases at V and 3 bases at J, with 7 bases between the two ends. CDR3 region: CASSLLPHTGELFF. In DNA form, the CDR3 reads TGTGCCAGCAGCTTATTGCCCCACACCGGGGAGCTGTTTTTT. Complete variable domain (other parts from reference TRBV7-2 and TRBJ2-2): GAGVSQSPSNKVTEKGKDVELRCDPISGHTALYWYRQSLGQGLEFLIYFQGNSAPDKSGLPSDRFSAERTGGSVSTLTIQRTQQEDSAVYLCASSLLPHTGELFFGEGSRLTVL.

This chain links TRBV4-3 with TRBJ2-7, with TRBD1 identical over 7 bases. Germline trimming cut 0 bases from V and 1 base from J; bases unmatched to any gene: 6. This CDR3 spans 16 amino acids. From germline, CDR1 is LGHNA and CDR2 YSLEER. CDR3 coding DNA: TGCGCCAGCAGCCAAGACACCAGGGGGACATCCTACGAGCAGTACTTC. Translated: CASSQDTRGTSYEQYF.

The chain's CDR3 is CASSQRAGEQYF. The CDR3 bases are TGTGCCAGCAGTCAAAGGGCTGGCGAGCAGTACTTC. This rearrangement joins TRBV28 to TRBJ2-7, with no clear D. CDR3 size: 12 residues. Between the trimmed V and J ends, which lost 5 bases and 6 bases, there was a span of 11 bases. The V gene's germline CDR1 is MDHEN and CDR2 SYDVKM.

This clone appeared a few times. The gene calls are TRBV7-2 and TRBJ2-1; either TRBD1 or TRBD2 may supply D (6 bases each). Germline V gene sequence: CDR1 SGHTA, CDR2 FQGNSA. The CDR3 sequence is 15 residues long. Trimming pared 1 base from V and 11 bases from J, leaving 18 bases between. The CDR3 sequence is CASSLEGGGGIQQFF. CDR3 nucleotides: TGTGCCAGCAGCTTAGAGGGGGGCGGCGGCATCCAGCAGTTCTTC.

The J gene is TRBJ2-2, the V gene TRBV9, with 7 bases fitting TRBD1. The CDR3 length is 16 residues. V was pared by 0 bases and J by 0 bases, with 2 bases of the junction left unmatched. Germline CDR1 is SGDLS and CDR2 is YYNGEE. As DNA, the CDR3 is TGTGCCAGCAGCGTAGTAGGGACAGCGAACACCGGGGAGCTGTTTTTT. Encoded protein: CASSVVGTANTGELFF.

This clone came up a few times. In nucleotides, the CDR3 is TGTGCCAGCAGCCGGACTAGCCTATACGAGCAGTACTTC. Amino acid sequence: CASSRTSLYEQYF. This chain links TRBV16 with TRBJ2-7; 8 positions match TRBD2. There are 13 residues in the CDR3. V was clipped by 4 bases and J by 4 bases; unmatched bases: 3. Per the germline V gene, CDR1 is KGHSY and CDR2 is FQNENV.

The chain has TRBV7-2 and TRBJ2-7; D is uncertain. Trimming took 5 bases from V and 2 from J, leaving 10 bases between them. Germline CDR1 SGHTA, CDR2 FQGNSA. The CDR3 contains 13 residues. The CDR3 bases are TGTGCCAGCAGCGCCACTATCACCTACGAGCAGTACTTC. Protein product: CASSATITYEQYF.

This clone was counted only a few times. The chain links TRBV10-3 to TRBJ2-1; a weak D match, TRBD1 (6 bases). V was pared by 0 bases and J by 4 bases, with 10 bases between. The CDR3 consists of 15 residues. Germline CDR1 and CDR2: ENHRY and SYGVKD. The CDR3 DNA is TGTGCCATCAGTGAGTCGACAGGACAATACAATGAGCAGTTCTTC. This codes for CAISESTGQYNEQFF.

The chain recombines TRBV2 with TRBJ2-7, with D uncertain. This CDR3 has 15 amino acids. CDR1 and CDR2 from the germline V gene are SNHLY and FYNNEI. V lost 7 bases and J lost 0, with 16 bases in between. DNA for the CDR3: TGTGCCAGCATCCCTGGGGTATCCAGCTCCTACGAGCAGTACTTC. This translates into CASIPGVSSSYEQYF.

Comments on this clone: Other DNA sequences within the sample encode an identical CDR3. The gene calls are TRBV5-6 and TRBJ2-7, with D possibly being TRBD1 (6 bases). The CDR3 loop spans 13 amino acids. The germline V gene has CDR1 SGHDT and CDR2 YYEEEE. Deletions cut 4 bases from V and 0 bases from J, with 8 bases between. This CDR3 is CASSPTGSYEQYF. For the CDR3, the DNA is TGTGCCAGCAGCCCGACAGGCTCCTACGAGCAGTACTTC. Filled out from reference TRBV5-6 and TRBJ2-7, the complete variable domain reads DAGVTQSPTHLIKTRGQQVTLRCSPKSGHDTVSWYQQALGQGPQFIFQYYEEEERQRGNFPDRFSGHQFPNYSSELNVNALLLGDSALYLCASSPTGSYEQYFGPGTRLTVT.

This sequence joins TRBV5-6 and TRBJ2-2; TRBD1 might be the D (6 bases). Germline CDR1 and CDR2: SGHDT and YYEEEE. Trimming took off 1 base at V and 6 bases at J, with 13 bases between the two ends. The CDR3 extends over 15 amino acids. The DNA of the CDR3 is TGTGCCAGCAGCTTGAAAGGCAGGGGACCCGGGGAGCTGTTTTTT. Translation gives CASSLKGRGPGELFF.

This clone was recorded a few times. This chain connects TRBV20-1 to TRBJ1-2; the D gene is possibly TRBD1 (6 bases). The CDR3 runs to 10 residues. Trimming shortened V by 1 base and J by 10 bases, and 7 bases separated the two germline ends. Germline V gene data show CDR1 as DFQATT and CDR2 as SNEGSKA (reference sequence). This chain's CDR3 is CSARGTDYTF. CDR3 nucleotide sequence: TGCAGTGCTAGAGGGACAGACTACACCTTC.

The chain has TRBV10-3 and TRBJ2-1; no clear D. CDR3 size: 12 residues. V gave up 3 bases and J gave up 6 bases, with 6 bases separating them. Per the germline V gene, CDR1 is ENHRY and CDR2 is SYGVKD. The CDR3 DNA reads TGTGCCATCAGTGACGGGCTCAATGAGCAGTTCTTC. Amino acid sequence: CAISDGLNEQFF.

This clone showed up many times. The V gene is TRBV7-2, the J gene TRBJ2-7, with TRBD1 as a possible D gene (5 bases). Germline lookup yields CDR1 SGHTA and CDR2 FQGNSA. The CDR3 has 14 amino acids. V lost 1 base, J lost 2 bases, and 9 bases lay in between. This chain's CDR3 is CASSLGPGPYEQYF. CDR3 nucleotide sequence: TGTGCCAGCAGCTTAGGTCCAGGGCCCTACGAGCAGTACTTC.

The genes are TRBV4-2 and TRBJ2-1; 8 bases are a match to TRBD1. The CDR3 is made up of 18 amino acids. Germline CDR1 LGHNA, CDR2 YNFKEQ. Germline trimming cut 0 bases from V and 3 bases from J; bases unmatched to any gene: 10. Here the CDR3 reads CASSQEWRRGPFYNEQFF. Written as DNA, the CDR3 is TGTGCCAGCAGCCAAGAGTGGCGCAGGGGGCCCTTCTACAATGAGCAGTTCTTC.

This clone was observed a few times. For the CDR3, the DNA is TGCGCCAGCACCCCGGGACAGGGGGATCAGCCCCAGCATTTT. This translates into CASTPGQGDQPQHF. The chain couples TRBV5-1 to TRBJ1-5; 11 bases are a match to TRBD1. The CDR3 extends over 14 amino acids. CDR1 and CDR2 from the germline V gene are SGHRS and YFSETQ. Trimming took 6 bases from V and 5 from J; bases not matched to a gene: 4.

The chain carries TRBV5-5 and TRBJ2-3; D is perhaps TRBD1 or TRBD2 (5 bases each). CDR1 is SGHKS, CDR2 YYEKEE, per germline (reference sequence). The CDR3 covers 14 residues. Trimming took off 5 bases at V and 6 bases at J, with 16 bases between the two ends. CDR3 sequence reads: CASSSGTIRDTQYF. The CDR3 bases are TGTGCCAGCAGTTCCGGGACCATCAGGGATACGCAGTATTTT.

This clone occurred a few times. V is TRBV4-3 and J is TRBJ2-2; 8 positions agree with TRBD2. The CDR3 has 18 residues. V shed 1 base, J shed 5 bases, and the junction held 12 bases outside the gene matches. Germline lookup yields CDR1 LGHNA and CDR2 YSLEER. This CDR3 is CASSQAARGATGTGELFF. The CDR3, as DNA: TGCGCCAGCAGCCAAGCGGCGCGGGGGGCGACGGGGACCGGGGAGCTGTTTTTT.